This is a list of T cell receptor beta chains from one sample in a study of blood T cell repertoires in COVID-19. Profiled with immunoSEQ multiplex PCR; TCRdb holds only in-frame clones, not every one. The profile shows about 210,000 clones, over 75% of them singletons. Sequenced sample: peripheral blood. All receptors derive from a woman aged 70 to 79 with COVID-19, enrolled during active disease. The conserved cysteine and the conserved F or W are not part of the CDR3 here. Clone size is given for some rows only: seen once, a few or many times, or a class if the clone is expanded.

j_call clone_size v_call cdr3_aa
TRBJ1-2 - TRBV4-3 ASSPKDGLRGYT
TRBJ1-6 - TRBV29-1 SGGRSSYNSPLH
TRBJ2-5 - TRBV11-3 ASSSGQSGETQY
TRBJ1-5 - TRBV18 ASSRGEGNQPQH
TRBJ1-1 - TRBV19 ASSKGQPGNTEAF
TRBJ1-4 few TRBV27 ASSPRATNEKLF
TRBJ2-5 - TRBV9 ASSKGQGYQETQY
TRBJ2-2 - TRBV29-1 SVERAGGTGELF
TRBJ2-3 - TRBV6-4 ASSTGRGGDTQY
TRBJ1-1 - TRBV18 ASSGQDTEAF
TRBJ1-3 - TRBV2 ASREGTGTGNTIY
TRBJ2-1 once TRBV19 ASTPTGGSIRNEQF
TRBJ2-1 - TRBV11-1 ASSLQEGSGYEQF
TRBJ1-1 - TRBV6-5 AGGTGTEAF
TRBJ1-6 - TRBV28 ASSGQVPYNSPLH
TRBJ1-4 - TRBV5-6 ASSFLSPTVNEKLF
TRBJ2-1 - TRBV11-2 ASSLQRTGNEQF
TRBJ2-2 few TRBV7-9 ASSSVPGLGAEATGELF
TRBJ1-4 - TRBV7-9 ASTGQGATNEKLF
TRBJ2-7 - TRBV27 ASSLAAGSHEQY
TRBJ2-2 few TRBV13 ASSLGLPGQGTTGELF
TRBJ2-1 - TRBV24-1 ATSDSSSGVSYNEQF
TRBJ2-2 - TRBV6-5 ASSLDRPNTGELF
TRBJ2-7 few TRBV6-1 ASSEIRQGGEEQY
TRBJ1-1 - TRBV28 ASSLPAGLNTEAF